The clone carrying this T cell receptor (beta chain) was observed a handful of times. Its antigen is unknown. The junction departs from the called germline gene at one end, perhaps through a read error. The data stem from a study of beta chain features in type 1 diabetes. Background on the study: All samples combined gave 107,917,701 sorted cells for examination.

Whole-study findings and limits: Type 1 diabetes patients had moderately but significantly shorter TCRB CDR3s in all four CD4+ subsets.

The CDR3 runs to 12 residues. The germline CDR1 and CDR2 sequences are LGHNT and FRNRAP. The study reverse transcribed the entire isolated RNA, so it sequenced expressed TCRB transcripts. TCRdb's copy holds only in-frame clones and misses some; the assay was immunoSEQ multiplex PCR. The repertoire holds around 140,000 clones, with approximately 10% as singletons. Sequencing was performed on central memory CD4+ T cells from blood. The chain carries TRBV12-5 and TRBJ2-1; the D gene is possibly TRBD2 (6 bases). This TCR came from a man in his thirties or forties with type 1 diabetes. This CDR3 reads CASDQGRGTSIF. The CDR3 DNA reads as TGTGCTAGTGATCAAGGCCGGGGGACTTCGATCTTC.